Listed below are T cell receptor beta chains from one sample, sequenced in a study of cytomegalovirus exposure and HLA in healthy donors. Produced via immunoSEQ multiplex PCR; TCRdb's table is partial and in-frame only. Of over 150,000 clones listed, about 71% are singletons. Sequenced: PBMCs. The receptors shown here come from a man aged 50 to 60 in good health and CMV-seronegative. Each CDR3 is given with its conserved first and last residue. The order of the fields is J gene, clone size, V gene, D gene, CDR3 DNA, CDR3 protein. The D gene is left open where the match is weak. Size tells how often a clone was seen (once, few, many) or the class of an expanded clone, and some rows leave it out.

j_gene: TRBJ1-6; abundance: -; v_gene: TRBV20-1; d_gene: -; CDR3nt: TGCAGTGCGGCGGGTTCACCCCTCCACTTT; CDR3aa: CSAAGSPLHF
j_gene: TRBJ1-3; abundance: once; v_gene: TRBV29-1; d_gene: -; CDR3nt: TGCAGCGTTGAAGAGGCGGGGATACCTGGAAACACCATATATTTT; CDR3aa: CSVEEAGIPGNTIYF
j_gene: TRBJ1-5; abundance: -; v_gene: TRBV10-2; d_gene: TRBD1; CDR3nt: TGCGCCAGCAGTGAGTCCGGACAGGGATTAAAGCCCCAGCATTTT; CDR3aa: CASSESGQGLKPQHF
j_gene: TRBJ2-7; abundance: -; v_gene: TRBV12-5; d_gene: -; CDR3nt: TGTGCTAGTGGTTTGACAGGGCTCGACGGCGAGCAGTACTTC; CDR3aa: CASGLTGLDGEQYF
j_gene: TRBJ2-7; abundance: -; v_gene: TRBV10-3; d_gene: TRBD2; CDR3nt: TGTGCCATCAGTGACGGGACTACTTCCTCCTACGAGCAGTACTTC; CDR3aa: CAISDGTTSSYEQYF
j_gene: TRBJ2-7; abundance: -; v_gene: TRBV7-2; d_gene: TRBD2; CDR3nt: TGTGCCAGCAGCCCTGGGACTAGCTGGAGGGAGCAGTACTTC; CDR3aa: CASSPGTSWREQYF
j_gene: TRBJ2-3; abundance: few; v_gene: TRBV6-5; d_gene: -; CDR3nt: TGTGCCAGCAGTTACTCGAGGCGAGGGACAGATACGCAGTATTTT; CDR3aa: CASSYSRRGTDTQYF
j_gene: TRBJ2-1; abundance: once; v_gene: TRBV28; d_gene: -; CDR3nt: TGTGCCAGCAGTTTAGGGGGCAGGGTAAGGGGTGAGCAGTTCTTC; CDR3aa: CASSLGGRVRGEQFF
j_gene: TRBJ1-4; abundance: -; v_gene: TRBV7-6; d_gene: TRBD1; CDR3nt: TGTGCCAGCAGCGTGACAGGGCATTCTGAAAAACTGTTTTTT; CDR3aa: CASSVTGHSEKLFF
j_gene: TRBJ2-2; abundance: -; v_gene: TRBV11-2; d_gene: TRBD2; CDR3nt: TGTGCCAGCAGCTCCCCCCCTAGCGGGAGGAACACCGGGGAGCTGTTTTTT; CDR3aa: CASSSPPSGRNTGELFF
j_gene: TRBJ2-7; abundance: -; v_gene: TRBV7-9; d_gene: -; CDR3nt: TGTGCCAGCAGCGTCTCGACAGTCTACGAGCAGTACTTC; CDR3aa: CASSVSTVYEQYF
j_gene: TRBJ1-1; abundance: -; v_gene: TRBV27; d_gene: TRBD1; CDR3nt: TGTGCCAGCAGGTCAGAGGGACAGGGGAGGACTGAAGCTTTCTTT; CDR3aa: CASRSEGQGRTEAFF
j_gene: TRBJ2-1; abundance: -; v_gene: TRBV19; d_gene: TRBD1; CDR3nt: TGTGCCAGTAGTCTGGGACAGGGCCTATACAATGAGCAGTTCTTC; CDR3aa: CASSLGQGLYNEQFF